These 3 T cell receptor beta chains were all obtained from the same sample, sequenced in a study of molecular identifiers for immune sequencing clone quantification. From the PCR reads, TCRdb called clonotypes with MiXCR, one entry per CDR3 protein. The sample holds 600,000 to 650,000 distinct CDR3 sequences, just under 20% seen once. The sequencing sample was made of naive CD8+ T cells from blood, with Jurkat cell RNA spiked in. Subset described: FACS-sorted CD8+CD4-CCR7+CD45RA+ naive T cells. All receptors derive from a human donor in good health. Some libraries in this study had Jurkat cell RNA spiked in.

The CDR3 coding sequence is TGTGCCAGCAGCTTATACAGCAAATCCTACGAGCAGTACTTC. Translating gives CASSLYSKSYEQYF. The chain employs TRBV13 and TRBJ2-7; D is unclear. The germline gives CDR1 PRHDT, CDR2 FYEKMQ (reference sequence). This CDR3 has 14 amino acids. V dropped 2 bases and J dropped 1 base, with 9 bases sitting between them.

The rearrangement joins TRBV6-6 to TRBJ1-2; D may be TRBD1 (5 bases). The V and J ends lost 8 bases and 2 bases respectively, with 12 bases between them. Per the germline V gene, CDR1 is MNHNY and CDR2 is SVGAGI (reference sequence). The CDR3 loop spans 13 amino acids. The chain's CDR3 is CASVGAYNYGYTF. CDR3 in DNA: TGTGCCAGCGTTGGGGCGTACAACTATGGCTACACCTTC.

To note about this clonotype: A much larger clone sits a single nucleotide away, making a read error possible. The V and J genes are TRBV6-5 and TRBJ2-1; 9 bases line up with TRBD2. The CDR3 is 16 residues long. Per the germline V gene, CDR1 is MNHEY and CDR2 is SVGAGI. CDR3 amino acids: CAGSYPKRGEGNEQFF. The CDR3 bases are TGTGCCGGCAGTTACCCCAAGCGGGGGGAGGGGAATGAGCAGTTCTTC.